This T cell receptor (beta chain) was documented in a study of shared clonotypes between healthy human individuals (dated by TCRdb to about 2020). About the investigation overall: Three men and a couple of women, aged 18 to 49 years, made up the cohort. Libraries were prepared and TCR repertoires were sequenced by different laboratories using diverse techniques, in order to increase sequencing depth and limit assay-specific biases. To estimate repertoire size and how much clonotypes are shared between individuals, the study performed deep sequencing of blood TCR repertoires from about 5 healthy adults. Per donor, three plates each were used for CD4 naive and CD4 memory, two for CD8 naive, and one for CD8 memory. Per donor, leukapheresis produced somewhere between about 0.8 and 9.5 billion PBMCs.

The donors were healthy, HIV-negative adults with no recently reported acute infections or vaccinations. Only Caucasian adults living in Nashville, Tennessee, USA were represented among the donors. CD4+ T cells were enriched by magnetic negative selection; naive cells were then positively selected on CD45RA, and the negative fraction formed the memory subset. Blood was obtained by leukapheresis, after which PBMCs were separated by Ficoll-Histopaque density gradient centrifugation and cryopreserved in liquid nitrogen vapor phase. Purity and quantity of every magnetically sorted T cell population were checked by analytical flow cytometry. Each sorted fraction had its genomic DNA isolated and then quantified by UV absorbance on a Nanodrop 2000c. Using the deep immunoSEQ assay, TCR CDR3 regions were amplified from genomic DNA by multiplex PCR. Genomic DNA extracted from each cell subset was distributed evenly over all wells of several immunoSEQ 96-well plates, and each plate served as one replicate. Each replicate PCR for sorted subsets received around 210 ng genomic DNA, equal to about 29,000 T cell genomes. Purified libraries were quantified with a Qubit 3.0 fluorometer, sized on a Bioanalyzer 2100, and re-quantified with the KAPA Library Quantification kit. Every immunoSEQ 96-well plate was sequenced on a separate single-read 150-cycle Illumina NextSeq 550 flow cell. As for the authors' bioinformatics: Because the immunoSEQ output included only junctional sequences and no quality scores, the filtering could not be the same as the filtering used for full-length reads. To assign V/J genes and CDR3, sequences were annotated using PyIR, a Python wrapper for IgBLAST v1.9, with IMGT germline references. Any read was removed if the V/J assignment was weak (E-value above 1e-6), the CDR3 was missing, or the read contained stop codons, out-of-frame junctions, or ambiguous translated residues. A V3J clonotype was defined by an identical inferred V gene, J gene, and CDR3 amino acid sequence. To compute the percentage overlap between repertoires, the number of shared unique clonotypes was divided by the size of the smaller repertoire. RTK rarefaction, the Chao1 estimator, and Recon v2.1 estimates of unobserved clonotypes were used to assess repertoire richness. OLGA was used to compute generation probabilities for all TCRbeta clonotypes that the gDNA method yielded from four donors. TCRdb holds this immuneACCESS table with in-frame rearrangements only. Some clones are missing; in checked studies, unresolved V genes explain under half, and the rest has no known cause. V and J calls and clone size follow that table, whereas D and trimming were derived from the DNA. The sample table records 1,400,000 or so clones; approximately 98.5% of these occur just once. The top ten clonotypes cover around 0.33% of the sample.

The germline V gene provides CDR1 SNHLY and CDR2 FYNNEI. From cysteine to phenylalanine, the CDR3 is 12 amino acids long. Only CDR3 DNA is held: 36 bases, read in frame from base 1. V and J lose 4 bases and 9 bases, and a span of 10 bases separates them. Beyond this particular receptor, the publication reports: Because the study included a small number of donors, the genetic and exposure-history diversity represented was limited. Naive subsets generally had larger estimated clonotype richness than memory subsets did. Compared with non-shared clonotypes, clonotypes shared by all four sorted-subset donors had higher generation probabilities. Based on pairwise subsampling, the degree of clonotype sharing among donors was expected to be affected by sequencing depth. Sampling was limited to blood, and TCR repertoires in tissue likely differ from TCR repertoires in blood. Across a few donors, approximately 4.6% of naive CD4, roughly 3.5% of naive CD8, under 2.5% of memory CD4, and over 0.35% of memory CD8 clonotypes were shared. Rarefaction of sorted-subset datasets indicated incomplete sequencing despite the large sequencing depth.

This clone has just one count. Its binding antigen is unknown. Per-nucleotide qualities are absent, and no much larger clonotype sits a single base away. This receptor was obtained from a man aged 30-40 years in good health. The sample taken for sequencing was naive CD4+ T cells sorted from blood. According to the study, the label for this sample's cell subset or site signals: CD45RA+ positively selected. Recombination connected TRBV2 to TRBJ2-1, with an unclear D gene assignment. Here the CDR3 is given as CASSVGQGEQFF. The nucleotides read TGTGCCAGCAGTGTGGGCCAAGGTGAGCAGTTCTTC.